Below are 26 T cell receptor beta chains sequenced from a single sample in a study of T cell changes during pregnancy in multiple sclerosis. This table comes from immunoSEQ multiplex PCR, and its TCRdb copy is limited to in-frame clones, with some not included. The sample shows around 70,000 clones, approximately 94% of them seen only once. Sequenced material: peripheral blood, taken in the third trimester of pregnancy. These receptors originate from a female donor with multiple sclerosis, enrolled in a pregnancy study.

This clone has a single count. In nucleotides, the CDR3 is TGTGCCAGCAGTGAATGGGACAGGGCCAATTCACCCCTCCACTTT. Translation gives CASSEWDRANSPLHF. The chain recombines TRBV2 with TRBJ1-6; TRBD1 matches at 9 bases. This CDR3 spans 15 amino acids. J lost 7 bases, V lost 2 bases, and 3 bases had no gene match. Germline V CDR1 and CDR2: SNHLY, FYNNEI.

The CDR3 DNA reads TGTGCCAGCTCACCACCTCGGCAGGGGGCCCCAGATACGCAGTATTTT. Protein sequence: CASSPPRQGAPDTQYF. The chain couples TRBV18 to TRBJ2-3; 8 bases fit TRBD1. CDR3 size: 16 residues. V was clipped by 0 bases and J by 4 bases; unmatched bases: 6. Germline V CDR1 and CDR2: KGHSH, LQKENI.

V gene TRBV14 combines with J gene TRBJ2-2, with TRBD1 matching over 7 bases. Germline-derived CDR1 and CDR2 are SGHDN and FVKESK. This CDR3 is built from 17 residues. After removal of 3 bases from V and 1 base from J, the junction contained 8 bases not matched to a gene. The CDR3 nucleotides are TGTGCCAGCAGCCACCGTAGGGGGACAGTGAACACCGGGGAGCTGTTTTTT. It yields the protein CASSHRRGTVNTGELFF.

The chain combines TRBV27 with TRBJ1-4; 8 nucleotides align to TRBD1. Germline CDR1 MNHEY, CDR2 SMNVEV (reference sequence). The V and J ends lost 3 bases and 6 bases, in that order; junction bases with no gene match: 6. The CDR3 has 15 amino acids. The CDR3 DNA sequence: TGTGCCAGCAGTTTCGGGCAGGGGGCGTATGAAAAACTGTTTTTT. Translated: CASSFGQGAYEKLFF.

This sequence joins TRBV27 and TRBJ1-3; 8 bases agree with TRBD1. With 1 base clipped from V and 1 base from J, the junction kept 6 bases outside the gene matches. The CDR3 extends over 17 amino acids. The germline V gene has CDR1 MNHEY and CDR2 SMNVEV (reference sequence). The CDR3 here is CASSLYGTGQSGNTIYF. In DNA, the CDR3 is TGTGCCAGCAGTTTATATGGGACAGGCCAGTCTGGAAACACCATATATTTT.

This sequence joins TRBV6-5 and TRBJ2-7, with 9 bases matching TRBD2. The ends lost 0 bases at V and 6 bases at J; junction bases unmatched: 9. Germline V gene lookup returns CDR1 MNHEY and CDR2 SVGAGI. This CDR3 has 16 residues. CDR3 in DNA: TGTGCCAGCAGTTACTCCACCTCGCGGGGGGGTGGCGAGCAGTACTTC. Translation: CASSYSTSRGGGEQYF.

This clone was recorded only once. The rearrangement links TRBV19 to TRBJ2-1, with 11 positions matching TRBD2. The CDR3 runs 14 residues. V dropped 8 bases and J dropped 4; count of bases not matched to a gene: 4. From germline, CDR1 is LNHDA and CDR2 SQIVND (reference sequence). Written as DNA, the CDR3 is TGTGCCAGTGGTTTAGCGGGGGGGTACAATGAGCAGTTCTTC. The encoded protein is CASGLAGGYNEQFF.

The V gene is TRBV6-4, the J gene TRBJ1-2, with D maybe TRBD1 (6 bases). V shed 2 bases and J shed 5 bases, with 18 bases lying between them. The CDR3 sequence is 16 residues long. Germline V gene sequence: CDR1 MRHNA, CDR2 SNTAGT. CDR3 DNA: TGTGCCAGCAGTGACGGCAGGGGATTAGGTGTGTATGGCTACACCTTC. Protein: CASSDGRGLGVYGYTF.

The chain recombines TRBV19 with TRBJ2-5; tentatively, D is TRBD1 (6 bases). The germline V gene has CDR1 LNHDA and CDR2 SQIVND (reference sequence). The CDR3 has 14 residues. Trimming took 3 bases from V and 4 from J, leaving 12 bases between them. This chain's CDR3 is CASSIGGGGETQYF. In nucleotides, the CDR3 is TGTGCCAGTAGTATTGGTGGGGGCGGAGAGACCCAGTACTTC.

The rearrangement uses TRBV19 and TRBJ1-5, with 9 bases lining up with TRBD1. Trimming took 5 bases from V and 5 from J; bases not matched to a gene: 7. The CDR3 contains 15 residues. CDR1 LNHDA and CDR2 SQIVND come from the germline V gene (reference sequence). The CDR3 protein is CASSPVTGGHQPQHF. CDR3 bases: TGTGCCAGTAGTCCCGTGACAGGGGGACATCAGCCCCAGCATTTT.

The chain combines TRBV7-2 with TRBJ1-6; maybe TRBD1 (5 bases). Germline V gene sequence: CDR1 SGHTA, CDR2 FQGNSA. V lost 5 bases, J lost 7 bases, and 9 bases lay in between. CDR3 size: 13 residues. Here the CDR3 reads CASSGQSNSPLHF. The DNA of the CDR3 is TGTGCCAGCAGCGGACAATCGAATTCACCCCTCCACTTT.

This chain links TRBV27 with TRBJ1-1; TRBD1 is a possible D gene (6 bases). Trimming stripped 6 bases from V and 6 bases from J, with 14 bases between. The CDR3 covers 13 residues. Germline V gives CDR1 MNHEY, CDR2 SMNVEV (reference sequence). In DNA form, the CDR3 reads TGTGCCAGCAGGGTTCAGGGGTCCCCTGAAGCTTTCTTT. It yields the protein CASRVQGSPEAFF.

The chain carries TRBV7-9 and TRBJ1-2; no clear D. The V end lost 6 bases, the J end lost 2 bases, and 13 bases lay between the germline ends. The CDR3 extends over 14 amino acids. Germline CDR1 and CDR2: SEHNR and FQNEAQ (reference sequence). The CDR3, as DNA: TGTGCCAGCAGACCGAGTCAACTCAACTATGGCTACACCTTC. It encodes CASRPSQLNYGYTF.

V usage is TRBV6-5 and J usage is TRBJ1-3; D is undetermined. Between the trimmed V and J ends, which lost 4 bases and 2 bases, there was a span of 12 bases. Per germline, CDR1 MNHEY and CDR2 SVGAGI. The CDR3 runs to 15 residues. The CDR3: CASSSPGGTGNTIYF. The CDR3 nucleotides read TGTGCCAGCAGTTCCCCCGGCGGGACTGGAAACACCATATATTTT.

The CDR3 loop is CASRAGQGVHEQYF. The CDR3, as DNA: TGTGCCAGCAGAGCAGGACAGGGCGTCCACGAGCAGTACTTC. The rearrangement uses TRBV25-1 and TRBJ2-7; 8 bases align to TRBD1. The V segment lost 6 bases and the J segment 5 bases; nucleotides outside the gene matches: 9. This CDR3 is 14 amino acids long. Per the germline V gene, CDR1 is MGHDK and CDR2 is SYGVNS.

This chain connects TRBV6-1 to TRBJ1-1, with TRBD1 identical over 7 bases. J lost 0 bases, V lost 0 bases, and 10 bases had no gene match. Germline V gives CDR1 MNHNS, CDR2 SASEGT. The CDR3 consists of 18 residues. The CDR3: CASSEASTGYWMNTEAFF. The CDR3 region has the DNA TGTGCCAGCAGTGAAGCCTCGACAGGGTACTGGATGAACACTGAAGCTTTCTTT.

This clone was seen once. V usage is TRBV15 and J usage is TRBJ2-1; 9 bases fit TRBD2. Germline trimming cut 0 bases from V and 7 bases from J; bases unmatched to any gene: 7. The CDR3 has 16 amino acids. Germline CDR1 is LNHNV and CDR2 is YYDKDF (reference sequence). The CDR3 region has the DNA TGTGCCACCAGCAGAGATTTGCGGGGGGGGGCGAATGAGCAGTTCTTC. This encodes CATSRDLRGGANEQFF.

This clone was seen only once. The rearrangement uses TRBV5-4 and TRBJ1-1, with 8 bases aligning to TRBD1. Germline trimming cut 0 bases from V and 2 bases from J; bases unmatched to any gene: 6. Germline CDR1 reads SGHNT; CDR2 reads YYREEE (reference sequence). This CDR3 is 16 amino acids long. DNA of the CDR3: TGTGCCAGCAGCTTGGAACCCGACAGGGGAAACACTGAAGCTTTCTTT. Translated, it gives CASSLEPDRGNTEAFF.

The chain couples TRBV9 to TRBJ2-3, with D maybe TRBD2 (5 bases). V shed 0 bases and J shed 6 bases, with 17 bases lying between them. Germline loops: CDR1 SGDLS, CDR2 YYNGEE. The CDR3 totals 16 residues. CDR3 DNA: TGTGCCAGCAGCGTAGGGGCGGACTTTGACTGGGATACGCAGTATTTT. Its translation is CASSVGADFDWDTQYF.

This clone came up once. The rearrangement joins TRBV25-1 to TRBJ1-3, with D perhaps matching TRBD1 (5 bases). Germline V gives CDR1 MGHDK, CDR2 SYGVNS. The CDR3 covers 17 residues. The V gene lost 3 bases and the J gene lost 3 bases, with 18 bases spanning the gap. CDR3 region: CASSDSFGHPDGNTIYF. The CDR3 DNA reads TGTGCCAGCAGTGATAGTTTCGGACACCCGGATGGAAACACCATATATTTT.

The rearrangement links TRBV11-3 to TRBJ2-5; 11 positions agree with TRBD2. This CDR3 contains 16 residues. V lost 5 bases to trimming and J lost 3 bases; unmatched junction nucleotides: 8. Germline V gene sequence: CDR1 SGHNT, CDR2 YENEEA. CDR3 region: CASSMPGLAEKETQYF. CDR3 nucleotides: TGTGCCAGCAGCATGCCGGGACTAGCGGAAAAAGAGACCCAGTACTTC.

The rearrangement uses TRBV27 and TRBJ2-1; tentatively, D is TRBD1 (6 bases). CDR3 length: 15 amino acids. V was trimmed by 5 bases and J by 3 bases, leaving 14 bases between them. From germline, CDR1 is MNHEY and CDR2 SMNVEV (reference sequence). CDR3 in amino acids: CASSPRQAYYNEQFF. CDR3 sequence (DNA): TGTGCCAGCAGTCCCCGACAGGCTTACTACAATGAGCAGTTCTTC.

This clone was counted once. This rearrangement joins TRBV19 to TRBJ1-2; TRBD1 might be the D (6 bases). This CDR3 region has 17 residues. CDR1 and CDR2 from the germline V gene are LNHDA and SQIVND (reference sequence). The V end was cut by 4 bases, the J end by 8 bases, with 26 bases between. This CDR3 is CASSTEGGGARLRGYTF. CDR3 nucleotide sequence: TGTGCCAGTAGTACAGAGGGTGGGGGGGCGCGGCTGCGGGGCTACACCTTC.

The rearrangement uses TRBV9 and TRBJ2-7; 7 bases line up with TRBD1. This CDR3 has 12 residues. Germline V CDR1 and CDR2: SGDLS, YYNGEE. J lost 5 bases, V lost 5 bases, and 4 bases had no gene match. This CDR3 is CASSAGQDEQYF. The CDR3 nucleotides read TGTGCCAGCAGTGCAGGACAGGACGAGCAGTACTTC.

The V gene is TRBV7-8, the J gene TRBJ2-4, with D maybe TRBD2 (6 bases). Trimming removed 5 bases from V and 4 bases from J, with 18 bases in between. Germline loops: CDR1 SGHVS, CDR2 FQNEAQ. This CDR3 comprises 16 residues. The CDR3 bases are TGTGCCAGCAGCCTAGGGGACTGGGGGTTTAAAAACATTCAGTACTTC. This gives the protein CASSLGDWGFKNIQYF.

The V gene is TRBV6-6, the J gene TRBJ2-7; tentatively, D is TRBD1 (6 bases). From germline, CDR1 is MNHNY and CDR2 SVGAGI (reference sequence). This CDR3 contains 15 residues. V was shortened by 5 bases and J by 0 bases, with 14 bases between the two germline ends. This CDR3 reads CASSPGGSLSYEQYF. CDR3 coding DNA: TGTGCCAGCAGTCCTGGGGGCAGCCTCTCCTACGAGCAGTACTTC.